What follows are 13 T cell receptor beta chains derived from one specimen sequenced in a study of graft-versus-host responses after intestinal transplantation. Which antigens these TCRs recognize remains unknown. Here immunoSEQ multiplex PCR was the method, and the copy in TCRdb shows in-frame clones only, minus some. Of around 95,000 clones listed, roughly nine tenths were seen once; the top ten hold around 1%. This specimen consisted of unstimulated CD4+ T cells sorted from spleen or lymph node cells, obtained before transplant. The receptors were gathered from a human donor who was the organ donor for an intestinal transplant.

The V call is TRBV4-2, the J call TRBJ2-3; 8 nucleotides match TRBD2. The germline V gene encodes CDR1 LGHNA and CDR2 YNFKEQ. After removal of 0 bases from V and 4 bases from J, the junction contained 6 bases not matched to a gene. The CDR3 has 16 amino acids. The CDR3 here is CASSQEGTRVPDTQYF. The CDR3, as DNA: TGTGCCAGCAGCCAAGAGGGGACTAGGGTCCCAGATACGCAGTATTTT.

This clone was observed once. The V and J genes are TRBV11-2 and TRBJ2-2, with D possibly being TRBD1 (5 bases). The CDR3 loop spans 15 amino acids. The V and J ends lost 4 bases and 4 bases respectively, with 13 bases between them. The germline V gene has CDR1 SGHAT and CDR2 FQNNGV. CDR3: CASSSGRAITGELFF. In nucleotides, the CDR3 is TGTGCCAGCAGCTCAGGGCGAGCGATCACCGGGGAGCTGTTTTTT. Variable domain in full (rest from reference TRBV11-2 and TRBJ2-2): EAGVAQSPRYKIIEKRQSVAFWCNPISGHATLYWYQQILGQGPKLLIQFQNNGVVDDSQLPKDRFSAERLKGVDSTLKIQPAKLEDSAVYLCASSSGRAITGELFFGEGSRLTVL.

This chain uses TRBV5-5 with TRBJ2-1; D uncertain. This CDR3 has 14 residues. Germline values: CDR1 SGHKS, CDR2 YYEKEE (reference sequence). Trimming cost V 4 bases and J 1 base, with 9 bases left between them. The CDR3 spells CASSLAPSYNEQFF. For the CDR3, the DNA is TGTGCCAGCAGCCTGGCCCCATCCTACAATGAGCAGTTCTTC.

This chain connects TRBV14 to TRBJ2-1; D call uncertain. The CDR3 length is 12 residues. In germline, CDR1 is SGHDN, CDR2 FVKESK. V lost 0 bases and J lost 10, with 7 bases in between. Here the CDR3 reads CASSQDRREQFF. CDR3 nucleotides: TGTGCCAGCAGCCAAGATCGCAGAGAGCAGTTCTTC.

V usage is TRBV5-4 and J usage is TRBJ1-4, with no clear D. This CDR3 has 15 amino acids. Trimming removed 4 bases from V and 0 bases from J, with 10 bases in between. Germline-derived CDR1 and CDR2 are SGHNT and YYREEE (reference sequence). This chain's CDR3 is CASSKRDATNEKLFF. The CDR3 nucleotides are TGTGCCAGCAGCAAACGGGATGCAACTAATGAAAAACTGTTTTTT.

This chain links TRBV7-8 with TRBJ2-1, with D unresolved. Germline V gives CDR1 SGHVS, CDR2 FQNEAQ. The CDR3 covers 11 residues. The germline V and J ends were trimmed by 5 bases and 10 bases, with 9 bases remaining between them. The CDR3 DNA is TGTGCCAGCAGCATTACGAGAGAGCAGTTCTTC. Translated, it gives CASSITREQFF.

J is TRBJ1-4 and V is TRBV6-5; 11 bases fit TRBD1. There are 14 residues in the CDR3. V dropped 6 bases and J dropped 7; count of bases not matched to a gene: 4. Germline lookup yields CDR1 MNHEY and CDR2 SVGAGI. Here the CDR3 DNA reads TGTGCCAGCAGGGGACAGGGGGTGGGTGAAAAACTGTTTTTT. This gives the protein CASRGQGVGEKLFF.

This clone was counted a few times. The J gene is TRBJ1-2, the V gene TRBV5-6; 9 bases fit TRBD1. The CDR3 is 15 amino acids. Germline V CDR1 and CDR2: SGHDT, YYEEEE. V trimming: 4 bases; J trimming: 4 bases; junction bases outside the gene matches: 8. CDR3 DNA sequence: TGTGCCAGCAGCCCTGGACAGGGGAATATCTATGGCTACACCTTC. It encodes CASSPGQGNIYGYTF.

This chain connects TRBV18 to TRBJ1-1; tentatively, D is TRBD1 (5 bases). Germline V gene data show CDR1 as KGHSH and CDR2 as LQKENI. The CDR3 runs to 17 residues. Trimming took 2 bases from V and 5 from J, leaving 21 bases between them. The CDR3 DNA sequence: TGTGCCAGCTCACCAAACTCCTGGGTCGGGGGTGGAACTGAAGCTTTCTTT. Its protein product is CASSPNSWVGGGTEAFF.

This chain joins TRBV10-3 and TRBJ2-5; D possibly corresponds to TRBD1 (6 bases). This CDR3 has 13 residues. Germline V gives CDR1 ENHRY, CDR2 SYGVKD. The V end was cut by 3 bases, the J end by 7 bases, with 12 bases between. Here the CDR3 DNA reads TGTGCCATCAGTGAAGGACAGCCAGGGACCCAGTACTTC. Translation gives CAISEGQPGTQYF.

V usage is TRBV14 and J usage is TRBJ1-4, with D maybe TRBD1 (5 bases). Trimming shortened V by 1 base and J by 10 bases, and 10 bases separated the two germline ends. Per germline, CDR1 SGHDN and CDR2 FVKESK. CDR3 size: 13 residues. The CDR3 sequence is CASSQVRAAKLFF. The CDR3 nucleotides read TGTGCCAGCAGCCAAGTCAGGGCCGCAAAACTGTTTTTT. Combining the CDR3 with reference TRBV14 and TRBJ1-4 gives the whole variable domain EAGVTQFPSHSVIEKGQTVTLRCDPISGHDNLYWYRRVMGKEIKFLLHFVKESKQDESGMPNNRFLAERTGGTYSTLKVQPAELEDSGVYFCASSQVRAAKLFFGSGTQLSVL.

This clone was recorded a few times. The rearrangement links TRBV5-1 to TRBJ1-6, with TRBD1 matching 8 bases. The CDR3 is made up of 14 amino acids. Germline CDR1 SGHRS, CDR2 YFSETQ. V was pared by 4 bases and J by 8 bases, with 5 bases of the junction left unmatched. Here the CDR3 DNA reads TGCGCCAGCAGCCAGGGACAGGTTCATTCACCCCTCCACTTT. It yields the protein CASSQGQVHSPLHF.

This chain uses TRBV5-1 with TRBJ2-3, with 8 bases lining up with TRBD1. V lost 4 bases and J lost 4; bases outside the gene matches: 11. Germline loops: CDR1 SGHRS, CDR2 YFSETQ. CDR3 size: 16 residues. The CDR3 sequence: CASSLPGQGLADTQYF. The DNA for the CDR3 is TGCGCCAGCAGCCTTCCTGGACAGGGACTTGCAGATACGCAGTATTTT.